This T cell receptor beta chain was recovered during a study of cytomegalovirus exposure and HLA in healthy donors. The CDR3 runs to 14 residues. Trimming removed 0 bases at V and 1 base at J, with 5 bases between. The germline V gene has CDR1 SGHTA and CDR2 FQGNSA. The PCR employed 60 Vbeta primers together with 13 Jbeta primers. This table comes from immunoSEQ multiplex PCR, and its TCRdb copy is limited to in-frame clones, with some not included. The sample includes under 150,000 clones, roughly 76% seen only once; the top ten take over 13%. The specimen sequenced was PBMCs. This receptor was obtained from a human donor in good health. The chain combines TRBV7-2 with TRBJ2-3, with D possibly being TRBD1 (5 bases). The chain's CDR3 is CASSLAGRTDTQYF. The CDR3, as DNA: TGTGCCAGCAGCTTAGCGGGGCGCACAGATACGCAGTATTTT.